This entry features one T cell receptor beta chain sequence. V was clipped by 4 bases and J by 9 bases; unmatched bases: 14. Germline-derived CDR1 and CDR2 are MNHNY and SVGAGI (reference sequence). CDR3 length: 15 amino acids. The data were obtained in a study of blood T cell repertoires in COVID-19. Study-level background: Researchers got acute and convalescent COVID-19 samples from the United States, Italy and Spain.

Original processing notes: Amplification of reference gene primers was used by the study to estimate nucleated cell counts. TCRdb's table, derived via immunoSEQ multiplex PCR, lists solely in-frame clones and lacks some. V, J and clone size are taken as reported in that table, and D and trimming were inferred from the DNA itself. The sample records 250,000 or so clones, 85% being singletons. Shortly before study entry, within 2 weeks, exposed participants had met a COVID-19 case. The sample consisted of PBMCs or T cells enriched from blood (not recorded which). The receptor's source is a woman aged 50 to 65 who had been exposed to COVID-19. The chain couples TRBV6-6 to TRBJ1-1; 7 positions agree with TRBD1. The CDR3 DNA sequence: TGTGCCAGCAGTTTCTCTCTAGACCCGGGACAGAAAGCTTTCTTT. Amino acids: CASSFSLDPGQKAFF.